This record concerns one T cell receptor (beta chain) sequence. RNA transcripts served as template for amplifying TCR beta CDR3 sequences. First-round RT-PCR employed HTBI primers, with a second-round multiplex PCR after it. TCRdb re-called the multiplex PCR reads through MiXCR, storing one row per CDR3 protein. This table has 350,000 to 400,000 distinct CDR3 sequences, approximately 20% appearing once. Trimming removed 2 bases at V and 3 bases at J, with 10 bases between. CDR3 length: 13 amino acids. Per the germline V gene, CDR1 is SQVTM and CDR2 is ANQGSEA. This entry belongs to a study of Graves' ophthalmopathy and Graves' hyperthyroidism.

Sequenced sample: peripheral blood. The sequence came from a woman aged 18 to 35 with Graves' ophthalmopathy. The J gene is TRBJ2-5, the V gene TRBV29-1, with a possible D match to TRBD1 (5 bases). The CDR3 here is CSVEPEGEETQYF. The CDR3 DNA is TGCAGCGTTGAACCGGAAGGGGAAGAGACCCAGTACTTC.